What follows are 6 T cell receptor beta chains derived from one specimen sequenced in a study of blood T cell repertoires in COVID-19. Repertoires were generated with immunoSEQ multiplex PCR, while TCRdb's copy carries only in-frame clones and drops some. This repertoire shows about 250,000 clones, almost 85% found once; its top ten account for approximately 5.1%. The specimen sequenced was peripheral blood. These receptors were taken from a man in his fifties or sixties with COVID-19, enrolled during active disease.

The chain carries TRBV4-3 and TRBJ2-3, with 8 bases aligning to TRBD2. The CDR3 runs to 17 residues. The V and J ends lost 0 bases and 12 bases, in that order; junction bases with no gene match: 17. Germline CDR1 is LGHNA and CDR2 is YSLEER. DNA of the CDR3: TGCGCCAGCAGCCAAGAGGACCTTGTAGCGGGGAGGGGGTTACAGTATTTT. This encodes CASSQEDLVAGRGLQYF.

The V call is TRBV30, the J call TRBJ2-2; D is perhaps TRBD2 (6 bases). The CDR3 is made up of 16 amino acids. The germline CDR1 and CDR2 sequences are GTSNPN and SVGIG (reference sequence). The V end lost 0 bases, the J end lost 0 bases, and 11 bases lay between the germline ends. CDR3 nucleotide sequence: TGTGCCTGGAGTGTACGAGGAGGGTCGAACACCGGGGAGCTGTTTTTT. It is translated as CAWSVRGGSNTGELFF.

The rearrangement links TRBV14 to TRBJ1-1; D may be TRBD1 (5 bases). The V gene lost 5 bases and the J gene lost 6 bases, with 16 bases spanning the gap. CDR1 and CDR2 from the germline V gene are SGHDN and FVKESK. CDR3 length: 14 residues. The CDR3 DNA follows: TGTGCCAGCAGCTCGGGGGGAGGGCTGGCTGAAGCTTTCTTT. This sequence encodes CASSSGGGLAEAFF. The whole variable domain, remainder taken from reference TRBV14 and TRBJ1-1, is EAGVTQFPSHSVIEKGQTVTLRCDPISGHDNLYWYRRVMGKEIKFLLHFVKESKQDESGMPNNRFLAERTGGTYSTLKVQPAELEDSGVYFCASSSGGGLAEAFFGQGTRLTVV.

The rearrangement joins TRBV25-1 to TRBJ2-7, with D possibly TRBD1 on 5 matching bases. The V gene's germline CDR1 is MGHDK and CDR2 SYGVNS. Trimming pared 9 bases from V and 6 bases from J, leaving 15 bases between. This CDR3 region has 12 residues. The CDR3 region has the DNA TGTGCCAGGGACCCTCAAAGGGGCGAGCAGTACTTC. It is translated as CARDPQRGEQYF.

The chain recombines TRBV24-1 with TRBJ2-5, with D possibly being TRBD1 (5 bases). V shed 8 bases and J shed 1 base, with 13 bases lying between them. Germline V lookup: CDR1 KGHDR, CDR2 SFDVKD. The CDR3 is made up of 14 amino acids. The CDR3 region is CATNGQGFQETQYF. CDR3 nucleotides: TGTGCCACCAATGGTCAGGGTTTCCAAGAGACCCAGTACTTC.

The chain employs TRBV19 and TRBJ2-2; D is unresolved. There are 12 residues in the CDR3. Trimming removed 9 bases from V and 6 bases from J, with 11 bases in between. Germline V CDR1 and CDR2: LNHDA, SQIVND (reference sequence). The CDR3: CASLRRPGELFF. The CDR3, as DNA: TGTGCCAGCCTACGTCGCCCCGGGGAGCTGTTTTTT.